These 32 T cell receptor beta chains originate from one sample sequenced in a study of cytomegalovirus exposure and HLA in healthy donors. Vbeta (60) and Jbeta (13) primers were used in the PCR. TCRdb's table, derived via immunoSEQ multiplex PCR, lists solely in-frame clones and lacks some. The sample contains tens of thousands of clones, 78% of which appear only once. Sequenced: PBMCs. The receptors shown here come from a woman in her forties in good health and CMV-seronegative.

This clone was seen more than once but under ten times. An end of the junction differs from the germline gene, which may be a read error. Other nucleotide sequences in the sample specify the same CDR3. The rearrangement links TRBV30 to TRBJ1-6; 8 nucleotides line up with TRBD1. CDR3 length: 13 residues. Germline CDR1 reads GTSNPN; CDR2 reads SVGIG (reference sequence). The CDR3 is CACHGQGNSPLHF. In DNA form, the CDR3 reads TGCGCCTGCCACGGACAGGGAAATTCACCCCTCCACTTT.

This sequence joins TRBV27 and TRBJ2-5; 8 nucleotides match TRBD2. This CDR3 region has 16 residues. V lost 5 bases to trimming and J lost 0 bases; unmatched junction nucleotides: 8. The V gene's germline CDR1 is MNHEY and CDR2 SMNVEV (reference sequence). DNA for the CDR3: TGTGCCAGCAGTCCACTGAGCGGGAGAAACCAAGAGACCCAGTACTTC. Translation gives CASSPLSGRNQETQYF.

The V and J genes are TRBV5-1 and TRBJ2-7; maybe TRBD1 (5 bases). Trimming took 8 bases from V and 0 from J, leaving 12 bases between them. This CDR3 spans 13 amino acids. Germline-derived CDR1 and CDR2 are SGHRS and YFSETQ. The CDR3 bases are TGCGCCAGTTACAGGCAGAACTCCTACGAGCAGTACTTC. Translated, it gives CASYRQNSYEQYF.

This clone was seen a single time. The chain links TRBV13 to TRBJ2-3; 7 bases fit TRBD2. The CDR3 spans 16 residues. V was pared by 6 bases and J by 3 bases, with 12 bases of the junction left unmatched. The V gene's germline CDR1 is PRHDT and CDR2 FYEKMQ (reference sequence). The CDR3 region is CASRDGGGVVTDTQYF. The CDR3 region has the DNA TGTGCCAGCAGAGATGGCGGGGGAGTAGTGACAGATACGCAGTATTTT.

The count of this clone is one. The V gene is TRBV7-2, the J gene TRBJ2-1, with TRBD2 matching 7 bases. Germline CDR1 and CDR2: SGHTA and FQGNSA. This CDR3 contains 11 residues. J lost 13 bases, V lost 5 bases, and 5 bases had no gene match. The CDR3 DNA sequence: TGTGCCAGCAGCCTACGGGGACTACAGTTCTTC. Translating gives CASSLRGLQFF.

The J gene is TRBJ2-1, the V gene TRBV5-1; TRBD2 matches at 8 bases. This CDR3 is built from 17 residues. With 3 bases clipped from V and 6 bases from J, the junction kept 14 bases outside the gene matches. Germline values: CDR1 SGHRS, CDR2 YFSETQ. CDR3 in DNA: TGCGCCAGCAGCTGGGGCCTGGGGAGCGGGAGATCCAATGAGCAGTTCTTC. Amino acids: CASSWGLGSGRSNEQFF.

The rearrangement uses TRBV5-1 and TRBJ2-1; no reliable D call. Trimming stripped 5 bases from V and 8 bases from J, with 11 bases between. Germline V CDR1 and CDR2: SGHRS, YFSETQ. The CDR3 length is 12 residues. The CDR3 sequence is CASSNLSDEQFF. The CDR3 DNA follows: TGCGCCAGCAGTAATTTGAGCGATGAGCAGTTCTTC.

This clone was seen just once. Written as DNA, the CDR3 is TGTGCCAGCAGTTACTCGAGAGGCAATGAGCAGTTCTTC. Amino acids: CASSYSRGNEQFF. V usage is TRBV6-5 and J usage is TRBJ2-1; D remains ambiguous. V lost 0 bases to trimming and J lost 6 bases, with 6 bases between them. The CDR3 is 13 residues long. CDR1 is MNHEY, CDR2 SVGAGI, per germline.

This rearrangement joins TRBV7-8 to TRBJ1-2; D uncertain. The CDR3 runs 12 residues. Trimming left V 5 bases short and J 13 bases short, with 17 bases between. From germline, CDR1 is SGHVS and CDR2 FQNEAQ. CDR3 region: CASSNPGAPGTF. CDR3 bases: TGTGCCAGCAGCAACCCGGGAGCCCCTGGCACCTTC. Looking up the rest from reference TRBV7-8 and TRBJ1-2 gives the full variable domain: GAGVSQSPRYKVAKRGQDVALRCDPISGHVSLFWYQQALGQGPEFLTYFQNEAQLDKSGLPSDRFFAERPEGSVSTLKIQRTQQEDSAVYLCASSNPGAPGTFGSGTRLTVV.

The chain uses TRBV5-4 and TRBJ2-7, with TRBD2 matching over 9 bases. The germline gives CDR1 SGHNT, CDR2 YYREEE (reference sequence). The CDR3 totals 17 residues. Trimming took 0 bases from V and 4 from J; bases not matched to a gene: 11. CDR3: CASSLGGRASGTYEQYF. As DNA, the CDR3 is TGTGCCAGCAGCTTGGGGGGGCGGGCTAGCGGGACTTACGAGCAGTACTTC. Full variable domain (missing parts from reference TRBV5-4 and TRBJ2-7): ETGVTQSPTHLIKTRGQQVTLRCSSQSGHNTVSWYQQALGQGPQFIFQYYREEENGRGNFPPRFSGLQFPNYSSELNVNALELDDSALYLCASSLGGRASGTYEQYFGPGTRLTVT.

This clone has a count of ten or more. The chain combines TRBV4-2 with TRBJ1-1, with D uncertain. There are 14 residues in the CDR3. V lost 0 bases and J lost 4, with 9 bases in between. Per the germline V gene, CDR1 is LGHNA and CDR2 is YNFKEQ. CDR3 coding DNA: TGTGCCAGCAGCCAAGACCGCGGAGCCACTGAAGCTTTCTTT. Translation: CASSQDRGATEAFF.

DNA for the CDR3: TGTGCCACCAGCAGAGGGACAGTAAATGAGCAGTTCTTC. This codes for CATSRGTVNEQFF. The chain uses TRBV15 and TRBJ2-1, with D possibly TRBD1 on 6 matching bases. The germline V gene encodes CDR1 LNHNV and CDR2 YYDKDF (reference sequence). The CDR3 consists of 13 residues. The germline V and J ends were trimmed by 1 base and 7 bases, with 8 bases remaining between them.

The V call is TRBV18, the J call TRBJ2-3; 10 nucleotides agree with TRBD1. Trimming took 6 bases from V and 4 from J; bases not matched to a gene: 4. This CDR3 is built from 14 residues. The V gene's germline CDR1 is KGHSH and CDR2 LQKENI. This CDR3 reads CASSRDRGPDTQYF. CDR3 bases: TGTGCCAGCTCCCGGGACAGGGGCCCAGATACGCAGTATTTT.

This clone showed up just a few times. A junction boundary mismatches the germline segment, possibly from a read error. The DNA of the CDR3 is TGTGCCAGCACCTTGACTAGCGGTCGCAATGAGCAGTTCTTC. The encoded protein is CASTLTSGRNEQFF. The chain combines TRBV5-6 with TRBJ2-1, with 9 bases aligning to TRBD2. The CDR3 contains 14 residues. Germline values: CDR1 SGHDT, CDR2 YYEEEE.

V usage is TRBV19 and J usage is TRBJ1-3; 9 bases are shared with TRBD1. CDR1 LNHDA and CDR2 SQIVND come from the germline V gene (reference sequence). The length of the CDR3 is 15 residues. J lost 3 bases, V lost 7 bases, and 7 bases had no gene match. CDR3 DNA: TGTGCCAGTATACCACAGGGGGCGCGTGGAAACACCATATATTTT. This translates into CASIPQGARGNTIYF.

The chain employs TRBV27 and TRBJ2-1; 8 positions agree with TRBD1. This CDR3 has 15 residues. V lost 7 bases to trimming and J lost 2 bases; unmatched junction nucleotides: 7. From germline, CDR1 is MNHEY and CDR2 SMNVEV (reference sequence). The CDR3 DNA sequence: TGTGCCAGCAAACCCGACAGGGGAGCCTACAATGAGCAGTTCTTC. Protein: CASKPDRGAYNEQFF.

The chain joins TRBV28 to TRBJ2-7, with D maybe TRBD2 (6 bases). V lost 7 bases and J 0 bases, leaving 13 bases between the germline ends. The CDR3 has 14 amino acids. Per germline, CDR1 MDHEN and CDR2 SYDVKM. The CDR3 DNA is TGTGCCAGCAATCCCCTCGGGAGCTCCTACGAGCAGTACTTC. It codes for CASNPLGSSYEQYF.

The DNA for the CDR3 is TGTGCCAGCAGCCAAAGACTGGCAGGGCCCTACGAGCAGTACTTC. This codes for CASSQRLAGPYEQYF. The J gene is TRBJ2-7, the V gene TRBV6-1; possible D gene TRBD1, 5 bases. This CDR3 spans 15 amino acids. Trimming removed 6 bases at V and 2 bases at J, with 17 bases between. Germline V gene lookup returns CDR1 MNHNS and CDR2 SASEGT.

J is TRBJ2-3 and V is TRBV5-1; D is possibly TRBD2 (5 bases). The V gene's germline CDR1 is SGHRS and CDR2 YFSETQ. The CDR3 length is 16 residues. The V end lost 3 bases, the J end lost 5 bases, and 19 bases lay between the germline ends. The CDR3 loop reads CASSSLSVGSKDTQYF. The CDR3 coding sequence is TGCGCCAGCAGCTCATTGTCGGTTGGGAGTAAAGATACGCAGTATTTT.

The V call is TRBV7-3, the J call TRBJ2-1; 16 bases map to TRBD2. The CDR3 is 16 residues long. Germline V gene data show CDR1 as SGHTA and CDR2 as FQGTGA. Losses at the gene ends were 4 bases for V and 8 bases for J; bases not matched to a gene: 5. The chain's CDR3 is CASSSTGTSGRDEQFF. In DNA, the CDR3 is TGTGCCAGCAGCTCAACCGGGACTAGCGGGAGGGATGAGCAGTTCTTC.

The chain employs TRBV5-4 and TRBJ2-5; D is perhaps TRBD2 (6 bases). V was clipped by 4 bases and J by 4 bases, with 20 bases between them. Germline V gene sequence: CDR1 SGHNT, CDR2 YYREEE (reference sequence). This CDR3 has 16 residues. The CDR3 here is CASSTWATSRVETQYF. The CDR3 nucleotides are TGTGCCAGCAGCACTTGGGCGACTAGTCGGGTAGAGACCCAGTACTTC.

As regards this clone: Other nucleotide sequences in the sample specify the same CDR3. Here the CDR3 reads CASSPGGGYGYTF. The CDR3 DNA reads TGTGCCAGCTCACCAGGGGGGGGCTATGGCTACACCTTC. The chain links TRBV18 to TRBJ1-2; tentative D call: TRBD1 (5 bases). CDR3 length: 13 residues. CDR1 is KGHSH and CDR2 is LQKENI in the germline V gene. The germline V and J ends were trimmed by 2 bases and 4 bases, with 8 bases remaining between them.

The sample holds a few counts of this clone. V usage is TRBV29-1 and J usage is TRBJ1-1, with 8 bases aligning to TRBD1. Germline V lookup: CDR1 SQVTM, CDR2 ANQGSEA. This CDR3 contains 12 residues. The trim removed 3 bases at V and 5 bases at J, leaving 2 bases unmatched. The CDR3 DNA is TGCAGCGTTGACAGGGGGCGAACTGAAGCTTTCTTT. Its translation: CSVDRGRTEAFF.

The gene calls are TRBV29-1 and TRBJ2-5, with a tentative D call TRBD1 (6 bases). V dropped 2 bases and J dropped 7 bases, with 20 bases sitting between them. The CDR3 extends over 15 amino acids. CDR1 is SQVTM and CDR2 is ANQGSEA in the germline V gene. The CDR3 coding sequence is TGCAGCGTTGAATACCGGGACACCCCTTTTCCGACCCAGTACTTC. Translated: CSVEYRDTPFPTQYF.

This clone was seen once. The genes are TRBV29-1 and TRBJ1-3; perhaps TRBD1 as D (6 bases). Trimming shortened V by 4 bases and J by 0 bases, and 16 bases separated the two germline ends. CDR1 SQVTM and CDR2 ANQGSEA come from the germline V gene. The CDR3 loop spans 16 amino acids. The CDR3 DNA sequence: TGCAGCGTTGGGGGACGACAGGATCACTCTGGAAACACCATATATTTT. It specifies CSVGGRQDHSGNTIYF. The variable domain in full, completed from reference TRBV29-1 and TRBJ1-3, reads SAVISQKPSRDICQRGTSLTIQCQVDSQVTMMFWYRQQPGQSLTLIATANQGSEATYESGFVIDKFPISRPNLTFSTLTVSNMSPEDSSIYLCSVGGRQDHSGNTIYFGEGSWLTVV.

The V gene is TRBV4-1, the J gene TRBJ2-7; TRBD1 matches 8 bases. CDR1 MGHRA and CDR2 YSYEKL come from the germline V gene. The CDR3 runs to 17 residues. After removal of 3 bases from V and 4 bases from J, the junction contained 14 bases not matched to a gene. This CDR3 reads CASSQTTSGTGLYEQYF. As DNA, the CDR3 is TGCGCCAGCAGCCAGACCACTTCCGGGACAGGACTTTACGAGCAGTACTTC.

The chain couples TRBV19 to TRBJ2-5, with D unclear. Trimming removed 0 bases at V and 5 bases at J, with 7 bases between. CDR1 and CDR2 (germline): LNHDA, SQIVND (reference sequence). CDR3 length equals 13 residues. CDR3 loop: CASSIDLWETQYF. The DNA for the CDR3 is TGTGCCAGTAGTATAGATCTATGGGAGACCCAGTACTTC.

Comments on this clone: One junction end does not reproduce the germline sequence, and a read error may be involved. This chain links TRBV7-9 with TRBJ1-2; D perhaps matches TRBD1 (5 bases). The CDR3 length is 16 residues. The germline CDR1 and CDR2 sequences are SEHNR and FQNEAQ (reference sequence). This CDR3 reads CSSSLALAGPNYGYTF. Written as DNA, the CDR3 is TGTTCCAGCAGCTTAGCTTTGGCAGGGCCTAACTATGGCTACACCTTC. Together with reference TRBV7-9 and TRBJ1-2, the CDR3 gives the full variable domain: DTGVSQNPRHKITKRGQNVTFRCDPISEHNRLYWYRQTLGQGPEFLTYFQNEAQLEKSRLLSDRFSAERPKGSFSTLEIQRTEQGDSAMYLCSSSLALAGPNYGYTFGSGTRLTVV.

This clone was counted once. The genes are TRBV19 and TRBJ2-2; 8 bases are shared with TRBD2. The CDR3 extends over 14 amino acids. Germline V lookup: CDR1 LNHDA, CDR2 SQIVND (reference sequence). With V trimmed by 10 bases and J by 6 bases, 10 bases remained unmatched. The CDR3 bases are TGTGCCACCAACCCGGGGGGGGCGGCCGGGGAGCTGTTTTTT. It yields the protein CATNPGGAAGELFF.

The chain combines TRBV20-1 with TRBJ2-3, with D hard to call. V gave up 7 bases and J gave up 4 bases, with 6 bases separating them. CDR1 DFQATT and CDR2 SNEGSKA come from the germline V gene (reference sequence). This CDR3 is built from 10 residues. CDR3 in DNA: TGCAGTGGCGCCGCAGATACGCAGTATTTT. Protein product: CSGAADTQYF.

V gene TRBV15 combines with J gene TRBJ2-1; D not certain. Germline CDR1 is LNHNV and CDR2 is YYDKDF (reference sequence). The length of the CDR3 is 13 residues. Trimming cost V 0 bases and J 10 bases, with 10 bases left between them. The CDR3 region is CATSRDSLFEQFF. The CDR3 bases are TGTGCCACCAGCAGAGACTCCCTTTTCGAGCAGTTCTTC. The variable domain in full, with the rest retrieved from reference TRBV15 and TRBJ2-1, is DAMVIQNPRYQVTQFGKPVTLSCSQTLNHNVMYWYQQKSSQAPKLLFHYYDKDFNNEADTPDNFQSRRPNTSFCFLDIRSPGLGDTAMYLCATSRDSLFEQFFGPGTRLTVL.

The chain combines TRBV7-6 with TRBJ2-5; TRBD1 is a possible D gene (5 bases). Germline CDR1 SGHVS, CDR2 FNYEAQ. The CDR3 loop spans 13 amino acids. Trimming pared 3 bases from V and 2 bases from J, leaving 7 bases between. The CDR3 sequence: CASSFRVQETQYF. For the CDR3, the DNA is TGTGCCAGCAGCTTCAGGGTACAAGAGACCCAGTACTTC. Complete variable domain (other parts from reference TRBV7-6 and TRBJ2-5): GAGVSQSPRYKVTKRGQDVALRCDPISGHVSLYWYRQALGQGPEFLTYFNYEAQQDKSGLPNDRFSAERPEGSISTLTIQRTEQRDSAMYRCASSFRVQETQYFGPGTRLLVL.